The 30 T cell receptor beta chains reported below all come from one sample, sequenced in a study of CD8+CD57+ T cells in acquired aplastic anemia. CDR3 and TCR beta VDJ profiling relied on genomic DNA as the template. One entry per CDR3 protein, called by TCRdb with MiXCR from the reads. This sample has approximately 99,000 distinct CDR3 sequences; 40% to 65% occur once, and the top ten carry roughly 31%. The material sequenced was sorted CD4+, CD8+, or CD8+CD57+ T cells (not recorded which) from PBMCs. The source is a human donor in good health, serving as a control.

The table lists this clonotype with a few counts. The V gene is TRBV29-1, the J gene TRBJ2-3; D is ambiguous. Germline V gene sequence: CDR1 SQVTM, CDR2 ANQGSEA. This CDR3 contains 13 residues. Trimming stripped 0 bases from V and 3 bases from J, with 7 bases between. CDR3 in DNA: TGCAGCGTTGAAGATCCCCAAACAGATACGCAGTATTTT. It encodes CSVEDPQTDTQYF.

This chain links TRBV10-3 with TRBJ1-6; D not resolved. CDR3 length: 15 amino acids. Looked up from germline, CDR1 is ENHRY and CDR2 is SYGVKD. Trimming cost V 8 bases and J 0 bases, with 11 bases left between them. In nucleotides, the CDR3 is TGTGCCATCGACCAATCGGGCTCCTATAATTCACCCCTCCACTTT. This sequence encodes CAIDQSGSYNSPLHF.

This clonotype was found many times. The chain couples TRBV7-9 to TRBJ1-5; weak D call: TRBD1 (5 bases). V was shortened by 5 bases and J by 6 bases, with 17 bases between the two germline ends. The CDR3 is 15 amino acids. The germline CDR1 and CDR2 sequences are SEHNR and FQNEAQ (reference sequence). The DNA of the CDR3 is TGTGCCAGCAGCCCGTCTGGCAGGGCTGGTCAGCCCCAGCATTTT. This translates into CASSPSGRAGQPQHF.

This chain uses TRBV20-1 with TRBJ1-5; TRBD1 matches 7 bases. The CDR3 spans 15 residues. V lost 4 bases to trimming and J lost 7 bases; unmatched junction nucleotides: 13. Germline CDR1 and CDR2: DFQATT and SNEGSKA (reference sequence). The CDR3 is CSAIPTGTYEQPQHF. CDR3 in DNA: TGCAGTGCTATACCGACAGGGACCTACGAGCAGCCCCAGCATTTT.

On this clonotype itself: Sequence at one end of the junction differs from germline and may be a read error. This chain joins TRBV10-3 and TRBJ2-3; D tentatively fits TRBD1 or TRBD2 (6 bases each). There are 9 residues in the CDR3. The germline CDR1 and CDR2 sequences are ENHRY and SYGVKD. The CDR3 loop is CAISRGGSW. CDR3 sequence (DNA): TGTGCCATCAGTCGAGGGGGGAGTTGG.

This sequence joins TRBV19 and TRBJ1-2; D call uncertain. Per germline, CDR1 LNHDA and CDR2 SQIVND (reference sequence). This CDR3 is built from 13 residues. V dropped 7 bases and J dropped 1 base, with 10 bases sitting between them. In DNA form, the CDR3 reads TGTGCCAGTAAAAGGGATTATAACTATGGCTACACCTTC. Translating it yields CASKRDYNYGYTF.

This rearrangement joins TRBV15 to TRBJ1-2; 9 bases align to TRBD1. V was pared by 5 bases and J by 6 bases, with 13 bases of the junction left unmatched. This CDR3 has 16 amino acids. Germline lookup yields CDR1 LNHNV and CDR2 YYDKDF (reference sequence). The CDR3 nucleotides are TGTGCCACCAGCCGAGGGGGGACAGGGTTTAAAGATGGCTACACCTTC. It codes for CATSRGGTGFKDGYTF.

In its sample, this clonotype was seen a few times. This sequence joins TRBV6-1 and TRBJ1-4, with 7 bases identical to TRBD1. V shed 10 bases and J 5 bases; nucleotides not matched to a gene: 10. CDR1 and CDR2 from the germline V gene are MNHNS and SASEGT. The CDR3 consists of 14 residues. DNA for the CDR3: TGTGCCAACTCCTTGAGGGGGCGCAATGAAAAACTGTTTTTT. It yields the protein CANSLRGRNEKLFF.

As regards this clonotype: The conserved closing phenylalanine or tryptophan is absent in this CDR3, likely reflecting a read error. The chain joins TRBV4-1 to TRBJ1-4; the D gene is possibly TRBD1 (5 bases). CDR3 length: 13 amino acids. Germline CDR1 and CDR2: MGHRA and YSYEKL. The CDR3 protein is CAGSQVGGEGLFI. The CDR3 DNA sequence: TGCGCCGGCAGCCAAGTCGGGGGAGAGGGACTGTTTATT.

This clonotype was counted many times. J is TRBJ2-1 and V is TRBV4-2; a weak D match, TRBD2 (5 bases). Germline CDR1 reads LGHNA; CDR2 reads YNFKEQ. V was shortened by 6 bases and J by 7 bases, with 19 bases between the two germline ends. CDR3 length: 15 amino acids. Here the CDR3 DNA reads TGTGCCAGCAGGAAAGTCCCAGCGGACTCAAATGAGCAGTTCTTC. It codes for CASRKVPADSNEQFF.

The J gene is TRBJ2-3, the V gene TRBV19, with TRBD1 identical over 7 bases. With 9 bases clipped from V and 4 bases from J, the junction kept 7 bases outside the gene matches. Per the germline V gene, CDR1 is LNHDA and CDR2 is SQIVND (reference sequence). The CDR3 extends over 13 amino acids. This CDR3 reads CASRDSPADTQYF. The CDR3 nucleotides read TGTGCCAGCAGGGACAGCCCGGCAGATACGCAGTATTTT.

This clonotype was seen a single time. This CDR3 reads CASETGAGETQYF. The DNA of the CDR3 is TGTGCCTCAGAGACAGGGGCAGGGGAGACCCAGTACTTC. The gene calls are TRBV19 and TRBJ2-5; 8 bases agree with TRBD1. V lost 11 bases, J lost 5 bases, and 10 bases stayed unmatched. CDR1 LNHDA and CDR2 SQIVND come from the germline V gene (reference sequence). The CDR3 has 13 residues.

The genes are TRBV10-3 and TRBJ2-2, with no clear D. Germline assignment: CDR1 ENHRY and CDR2 SYGVKD. V dropped 2 bases and J dropped 2 bases, with 12 bases sitting between them. The CDR3 extends over 16 amino acids. The CDR3 region has the DNA TGTGCCATCAGTGAGGGCGCATTAAGAAACACCGGGGAGCTGTTTTTT. Protein sequence: CAISEGALRNTGELFF.

There are many counts of this clonotype. This chain links TRBV5-5 with TRBJ1-2; TRBD1 matches at 8 bases. CDR1 is SGHKS and CDR2 is YYEKEE in the germline V gene (reference sequence). Trimming removed 3 bases from V and 6 bases from J; junction bases left unmatched: 4. CDR3 length: 13 residues. CDR3 in amino acids: CASSSQGEDGYTF. For the CDR3, the DNA is TGTGCCAGCAGCTCACAGGGGGAAGATGGCTACACCTTC.

The gene calls are TRBV24-1 and TRBJ2-3; TRBD1 is a possible D gene (5 bases). This CDR3 has 15 amino acids. V dropped 3 bases and J dropped 8 bases, with 17 bases sitting between them. Germline V CDR1 and CDR2: KGHDR, SFDVKD. CDR3 sequence (DNA): TGTGCCACCAGTGATCCCCGGCCAGGGCAAAGTACGCAGTATTTT. It is translated as CATSDPRPGQSTQYF.

This clonotype was picked up many times. V is TRBV19 and J is TRBJ2-1; perhaps TRBD2 as D (5 bases). V was trimmed by 6 bases and J by 1 base, leaving 10 bases between them. The CDR3 runs 14 residues. Germline CDR1 LNHDA, CDR2 SQIVND (reference sequence). This CDR3 is CASRDERSYNEQFF. The CDR3 DNA is TGTGCCAGTAGGGATGAGCGGTCCTACAATGAGCAGTTCTTC.

This chain uses TRBV15 with TRBJ1-1; tentatively, D is TRBD1 (6 bases). CDR3 length equals 15 residues. Trimming removed 0 bases at V and 5 bases at J, with 13 bases between. Germline V gene data show CDR1 as LNHNV and CDR2 as YYDKDF (reference sequence). The CDR3 sequence: CATSRDQGPRTEAFF. As DNA, the CDR3 is TGTGCCACCAGCAGAGATCAGGGGCCGAGAACTGAAGCTTTCTTT.

This clonotype was counted at least ten times. The V call is TRBV7-9, the J call TRBJ1-3; no definite D call. Germline V CDR1 and CDR2: SEHNR, FQNEAQ (reference sequence). V lost 8 bases and J lost 0, with 11 bases in between. The CDR3 runs to 14 residues. CDR3 nucleotides: TGTGCCAGCGCCCTCCCCGTCTCTGGAAACACCATATATTTT. As protein: CASALPVSGNTIYF. Combining the CDR3 with reference TRBV7-9 and TRBJ1-3 gives the whole variable domain DTGVSQNPRHKITKRGQNVTFRCDPISEHNRLYWYRQTLGQGPEFLTYFQNEAQLEKSRLLSDRFSAERPKGSFSTLEIQRTEQGDSAMYLCASALPVSGNTIYFGEGSWLTVV.

There are a few counts of this clonotype. V and J are TRBV25-1 and TRBJ1-1, with 8 bases aligning to TRBD1. CDR3 length: 17 residues. Germline V gives CDR1 MGHDK, CDR2 SYGVNS. The V and J ends lost 0 bases and 4 bases, in that order; junction bases with no gene match: 10. The CDR3 region is CASSEYGTGERGTEAFF. The CDR3 DNA reads as TGTGCCAGCAGTGAATATGGGACAGGAGAGCGGGGCACTGAAGCTTTCTTT.

The rearrangement links TRBV9 to TRBJ1-2; D not resolved. The CDR3 consists of 15 residues. Per germline, CDR1 SGDLS and CDR2 YYNGEE. Trimming took off 0 bases at V and 2 bases at J, with 11 bases between the two ends. CDR3: CASSVDEAFNYGYTF. In DNA form, the CDR3 reads TGTGCCAGCAGCGTAGATGAAGCTTTCAACTATGGCTACACCTTC. Supplemented by reference TRBV9 and TRBJ1-2, the full variable domain reads DSGVTQTPKHLITATGQRVTLRCSPRSGDLSVYWYQQSLDQGLQFLIQYYNGEERAKGNILERFSAQQFPDLHSELNLSSLELGDSALYFCASSVDEAFNYGYTFGSGTRLTVV.

In this sample, this clonotype turned up a few times. The gene calls are TRBV6-4 and TRBJ2-7; 9 bases fit TRBD1. Unmatched junction bases numbered 4, after V lost 4 bases and J lost 6 bases. The length of the CDR3 is 13 residues. Germline CDR1 is MRHNA and CDR2 is SNTAGT. The CDR3 DNA reads as TGTGCCAGCAGTGCACAGGGGGCGTCCGAGCAGTACTTC. Amino acids: CASSAQGASEQYF.

In this sample, this clonotype turned up many times. The chain joins TRBV6-1 to TRBJ2-7; TRBD1 might be the D (6 bases). Germline V lookup: CDR1 MNHNS, CDR2 SASEGT. The CDR3 is made up of 17 amino acids. The V end lost 2 bases, the J end lost 3 bases, and 20 bases lay between the germline ends. The CDR3 coding sequence is TGTGCCAGCAGTGAAATGGACAGCCCTATGTCCCTCTACGAGCAGTACTTC. It yields the protein CASSEMDSPMSLYEQYF.

This clonotype was detected a few times. The chain is built from TRBV14 and TRBJ2-5, with TRBD1 matching over 7 bases. This CDR3 spans 14 amino acids. Germline CDR1 SGHDN, CDR2 FVKESK. V lost 6 bases and J lost 4; bases outside the gene matches: 8. DNA of the CDR3: TGTGCCAGCAGTGCTCAGGGGGTCCGAGAGACCCAGTACTTC. It codes for CASSAQGVRETQYF.

As concerns this clonotype: At one of its ends the junction is not consistent with the germline gene, which may arise from a read error. This chain connects TRBV9 to TRBJ2-7; tentatively, D is TRBD2 (5 bases). Germline assignment: CDR1 SGDLS and CDR2 YYNGEE. CDR3 length: 15 residues. The CDR3 region is CASTPTEEASYEQYF. CDR3 in DNA: TGCGCCAGCACCCCCACAGAGGAGGCTTCCTACGAACAGTACTTC.

This clonotype was seen repeatedly, ten times or more. V gene TRBV11-3 combines with J gene TRBJ2-7; D possibly corresponds to TRBD1 (5 bases). The germline V gene has CDR1 SGHNT and CDR2 YENEEA. The V end lost 4 bases, the J end lost 4 bases, and 11 bases lay between the germline ends. This CDR3 has 13 amino acids. CDR3 in amino acids: CASSYFQGYEQYF. For the CDR3, the DNA is TGTGCCAGCAGCTACTTCCAGGGTTACGAGCAGTACTTC.

The V gene is TRBV6-5, the J gene TRBJ1-1, with D unresolved. V shed 6 bases and J shed 4 bases, with 15 bases lying between them. This CDR3 has 14 residues. Germline V lookup: CDR1 MNHEY, CDR2 SVGAGI. The CDR3 reads CASSSSDGVTEAFF. Here the CDR3 DNA reads TGTGCCAGCAGCTCCTCTGACGGGGTCACTGAAGCTTTCTTT.

This clonotype was seen ten or more times. This chain connects TRBV4-1 to TRBJ1-6; D might be TRBD1 (5 bases). CDR1 is MGHRA and CDR2 is YSYEKL in the germline V gene. V was shortened by 1 base and J by 9 bases, with 7 bases between the two germline ends. This CDR3 contains 13 residues. CDR3 loop: CASSQAQGSPLHF. CDR3 nucleotides: TGCGCCAGCAGCCAAGCCCAGGGTTCACCCCTCCACTTT.

J is TRBJ2-1 and V is TRBV2; D is perhaps TRBD2 (8 bases). V lost 4 bases, J lost 10 bases, and 23 bases lay in between. Germline V gene sequence: CDR1 SNHLY, CDR2 FYNNEI. The CDR3 is made up of 16 amino acids. DNA for the CDR3: TGTGCCAGCAGTGGATATACTAGCGGACAGGTCAGGGAGCAGTTCTTC. Translating it yields CASSGYTSGQVREQFF.

This clonotype came up many times. This chain links TRBV6-5 with TRBJ1-2, with D perhaps matching TRBD1 (5 bases). Per the germline V gene, CDR1 is MNHEY and CDR2 is SVGAGI. The CDR3 length is 14 residues. Between the trimmed V and J ends, which lost 4 bases and 3 bases, there was a span of 12 bases. The CDR3 nucleotides are TGTGCCAGCAGTTTCCAGGGAGTAGACTATGGCTACACCTTC. Translation: CASSFQGVDYGYTF.

This clonotype came up many times. With a much larger clone just one base away, this may be a read error. V usage is TRBV20-1 and J usage is TRBJ1-1, with D uncertain. Trimming removed 1 base from V and 3 bases from J, with 12 bases in between. CDR1 is DFQATT and CDR2 is SNEGSKA in the germline V gene (reference sequence). The CDR3 has 14 amino acids. Here the CDR3 DNA reads TGCAGTGCTAGAGCGGAGCGGGGTGACACTGAAGCTTTCTTT. It yields the protein CSARAERGDTEAFF.